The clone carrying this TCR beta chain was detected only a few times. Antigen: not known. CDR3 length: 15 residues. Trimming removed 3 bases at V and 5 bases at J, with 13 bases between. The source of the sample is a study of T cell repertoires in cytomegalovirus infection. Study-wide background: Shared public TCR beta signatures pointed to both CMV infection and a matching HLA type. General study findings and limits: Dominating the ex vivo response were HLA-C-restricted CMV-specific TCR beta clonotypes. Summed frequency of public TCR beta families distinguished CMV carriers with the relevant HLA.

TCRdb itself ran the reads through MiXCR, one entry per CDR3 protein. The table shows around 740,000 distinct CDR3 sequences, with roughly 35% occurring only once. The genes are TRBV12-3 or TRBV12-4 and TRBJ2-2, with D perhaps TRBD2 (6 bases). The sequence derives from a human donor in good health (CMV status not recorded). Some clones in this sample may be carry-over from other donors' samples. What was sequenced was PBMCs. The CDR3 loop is CASSLDGRETGELFF. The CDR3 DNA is TGTGCCAGCAGTTTGGACGGGCGGGAAACCGGGGAGCTGTTTTTT.